This entry describes one T cell receptor beta chain. The antigen remains unidentified. The data stem from a study of CD8 T cells in ankylosing spondylitis. Notes on the study in general: Matched ankylosing spondylitis synovial fluid reportedly contained a significantly enriched population of disease-linked clones. Earlier studies detected some motif variants in reactive arthritis synovial fluid and blood. Characteristic, it appeared, of ankylosing spondylitis blood was a TCR beta motif of eight highly homologous variants.

As the method for making TCR beta libraries, quantitative 5'-RACE with molecular barcodes was used. TCRdb reprocessed the 5' RACE reads with MiXCR, giving one entry per CDR3 protein. The data hold roughly 440,000 distinct CDR3 sequences, with about a sixth observed a single time. With 5 bases clipped from V and 12 bases from J, the junction kept 14 bases outside the gene matches. Germline-derived CDR1 and CDR2 are DFQATT and SNEGSKA (reference sequence). CDR3 length: 14 amino acids. The TCR comes from a male donor with ankylosing spondylitis. Input material: blood, either unsorted or a sorted T cell fraction (not recorded which). The chain has TRBV20-1 and TRBJ2-7; 12 bases are a match to TRBD2. The CDR3 DNA sequence: TGCAGTGCTGGAGCCGGACTAGCGGGGAGGCTCAGGTACTTC. Encoded protein: CSAGAGLAGRLRYF.